One T cell receptor (beta chain) is described in this entry. This clonotype has more than one count but fewer than ten. It has no known antigen specificity. Base qualities were left out, and no much larger clone turns up one base away. Reading from cysteine to phenylalanine, the CDR3 counts 17 amino acids. The CDR3 DNA has 51 bases and is translated from base 1. From a lookup of the germline V gene, CDR1 and CDR2 are SGHRS and YFSETQ. Relative to germline, V is 4 bases shorter and J is 0 bases shorter, with 17 bases between their ends. The treatment or condition label for this specimen denotes: live attenuated yellow fever vaccine strain. At each blood-draw timepoint, two biological replicates of bulk PBMCs were obtained. PBMCs were isolated from peripheral blood using a standard Ficoll-Paque protocol. TriZol was used to extract RNA from bulk PBMCs, CD4 and CD8 fractions, and dextramer-positive and dextramer-negative fractions.

This entry comes from a study of T cells after yellow fever vaccination (dated by TCRdb to about 2019). About the full investigation: Libraries from fractions with low cell numbers were prepared with the SMART-Seq v4 Ultra Low Input RNA kit. Blood samples were taken at several timepoints before and after primary and secondary immunization, and bulk PBMC replicates and cell subsets were isolated. To follow T-cell clones before and after primary and booster YFV17D yellow fever vaccination, bulk TCR alpha and beta repertoires were sequenced over time. Two healthy male donors, one aged 18 to 30 and one aged 30 to 40 years, made up the cohort. What the research found in general, with its limitations: The secondary T-cell response was found to be weaker but faster than the primary response, with a peak reached on day 5 rather than on day 15. The study included only a couple of donors, which limits how far the findings can be generalized. FACS-sorted repertoires could contain abundant contaminating clonotypes from the bulk population, so computational filtering was required. After the booster, most clones that had expanded after primary vaccination were detected again (almost 97% of CD4 and roughly nine tenths of CD8), suggesting broad maintenance of memory. A small fraction of clonotypes showed up in both the CD4 and CD8 compartments, probably as a result of convergent recombination.

This sample was sequenced with an Illumina NovaSeq 6000. TCR cDNA was synthesized by 5'RACE template switching, which introduced a universal primer site and unique molecular identifiers. Priming of cDNA synthesis was performed from both the TCR alpha and TCR beta constant segments. Two PCR steps were used to amplify libraries, with sample barcodes and sequencing adapters being added in the second step. Sequencing of libraries was performed on Illumina HiSeq 2500 (2x100 bp) or NovaSeq (2x150 bp). Turning to the authors' computational methods: Reads were demultiplexed and collapsed into UMI consensus sequences with MIGEC, and V(D)J alignment was performed with MiXCR. Vaccine-responding clonotypes were defined with edgeR using replicate PBMC samples, requiring FDR below 0.01 and a log2 fold change above 5 up to day 15. Each bulk clonotype received a CD4 or CD8 identity based on whether the sequenced CD4 or CD8 repertoire contained that clonotype at higher abundance. The raw public reads went through TCRdb reprocessing: fastp at Q25, MiXCR clone calling, in-frame beta chains kept. Every entry covers one CDR3 protein and lists the most common genes and DNA from its rows. The V and J calls were not made by the authors but by TCRdb's processing. This sample comprises 300,000 to 350,000 distinct CDR3 sequences, around 3.9% of them detected only once. The top ten hold 24% of the sample.

This sample comprised PBMCs, obtained 5 days after the yellow fever booster vaccination. The TCR was taken from a man in his late teens or twenties who received the YFV17D yellow fever vaccine. Recombination joined TRBV5-1 with TRBJ1-3; TRBD1 is a possible D gene, resting on 5 matching bases. This receptor has the CDR3 CASSLRQGTRSGNTIYF. The DNA reads TGCGCCAGCAGCCTTCGGCAGGGAACCCGCTCTGGAAACACCATATATTTT.